This entry lists 30 T cell receptor beta chains sequenced from one sample in a study of cytomegalovirus exposure and HLA in healthy donors. Primers for the PCR totalled 60 Vbeta and 13 Jbeta. Generated by immunoSEQ multiplex PCR, the TCRdb table keeps only in-frame clones and is missing some. This table has about 88,000 clones, more than 65% appearing once. Sequencing was carried out using PBMCs. All receptors come from a man aged 25 to 40 in good health and CMV-seronegative.

The rearrangement links TRBV7-2 to TRBJ1-5; 10 bases are shared with TRBD1. Losses at the gene ends were 3 bases for V and 15 bases for J; bases not matched to a gene: 5. The CDR3 spans 12 residues. Germline V gene lookup returns CDR1 SGHTA and CDR2 FQGNSA. The CDR3 loop reads CASSFVTGGLHF. CDR3 bases: TGTGCCAGCAGCTTTGTGACAGGGGGCCTGCATTTT.

The rearrangement joins TRBV6-1 to TRBJ2-7, with 8 bases aligning to TRBD1. Germline CDR1 reads MNHNS; CDR2 reads SASEGT. CDR3 length equals 20 residues. J lost 0 bases, V lost 2 bases, and 18 bases had no gene match. Written as DNA, the CDR3 is TGTGCCAGCAGTGAAAAGTTTTTCACTTACGGGACAGGAGCCTCCTACGAGCAGTACTTC. The encoded protein is CASSEKFFTYGTGASYEQYF.

The chain recombines TRBV27 with TRBJ2-3, with 14 nucleotides matching TRBD2. J lost 6 bases, V lost 5 bases, and 10 bases had no gene match. This CDR3 has 17 residues. In germline, CDR1 is MNHEY, CDR2 SMNVEV (reference sequence). CDR3 nucleotide sequence: TGTGCCAGCAGTAGACCAGGACTAGCGGGGGGTTGGGATACGCAGTATTTT. As protein: CASSRPGLAGGWDTQYF.

CDR3 amino acids: CASRERGRGIYF. CDR3 bases: TGTGCCAGCAGAGAGAGGGGGCGAGGTATTTATTTT. V is TRBV2 and J is TRBJ1-3, with 7 positions matching TRBD1. V shed 6 bases, J shed 16 bases, and the junction held 12 bases outside the gene matches. Germline CDR1 reads SNHLY; CDR2 reads FYNNEI. This CDR3 has 12 amino acids.

The table lists this clone with a few counts. The genes are TRBV11-2 and TRBJ2-7; maybe TRBD1 (6 bases). CDR3 length: 17 amino acids. V lost 1 base and J lost 6, with 22 bases in between. Per germline, CDR1 SGHAT and CDR2 FQNNGV. This CDR3 reads CASSLVMWQDRKGEQYF. The CDR3 DNA sequence: TGTGCCAGCAGCTTAGTAATGTGGCAGGACAGAAAAGGCGAGCAGTACTTC.

This clone was seen only once. The chain links TRBV2 to TRBJ1-1; TRBD1 matches 8 bases. The V gene end was trimmed by 3 bases and the J gene end by 2 bases; junction bases not matched to a gene: 2. Germline CDR1 SNHLY, CDR2 FYNNEI. The CDR3 loop spans 14 amino acids. The CDR3, as DNA: TGTGCCAGCAGTGACAGGGGGCCAAACACTGAAGCTTTCTTT. Its translation: CASSDRGPNTEAFF.

The V gene is TRBV5-6, the J gene TRBJ2-7; D is uncertain. Germline V gene sequence: CDR1 SGHDT, CDR2 YYEEEE. The CDR3 length is 12 residues. V was trimmed by 3 bases and J by 7 bases, leaving 11 bases between them. As DNA, the CDR3 is TGTGCCAGCAGCTCAATACCGGAGGAGCAGTACTTC. It specifies CASSSIPEEQYF.

The chain employs TRBV5-4 and TRBJ2-7; TRBD1 agrees at 9 bases. Germline-derived CDR1 and CDR2 are SGHNT and YYREEE (reference sequence). The J segment lost 3 bases and the V segment lost 4 bases, leaving 11 bases of the junction unmatched. The CDR3 runs to 16 residues. CDR3 loop: CASSLGTGRVGYEQYF. DNA of the CDR3: TGTGCCAGCAGCCTCGGGACAGGGAGGGTAGGCTACGAGCAGTACTTC.

This clone was recorded a few times. This chain joins TRBV19 and TRBJ2-3; TRBD1 is a possible D gene (6 bases). Deletions cut 8 bases from V and 2 bases from J, with 14 bases between. This CDR3 is 14 amino acids long. CDR1 is LNHDA, CDR2 SQIVND, per germline (reference sequence). The CDR3, as DNA: TGTGCCAGTTCTGGAGGACAGACCACAGATACGCAGTATTTT. Its translation is CASSGGQTTDTQYF.

The table lists this clone with a few counts. The V call is TRBV11-3, the J call TRBJ2-7; D possibly corresponds to TRBD2 (5 bases). Germline V gene data show CDR1 as SGHNT and CDR2 as YENEEA. Trimming removed 5 bases from V and 11 bases from J, with 19 bases in between. The CDR3 consists of 13 residues. CDR3 DNA sequence: TGTGCCAGCAGCGAGTACGAGGGCCCGATCGAGTACTTC. This gives the protein CASSEYEGPIEYF.

The chain uses TRBV9 and TRBJ1-2, with D perhaps TRBD1 (6 bases). Germline V CDR1 and CDR2: SGDLS, YYNGEE. Trimming left V 4 bases short and J 6 bases short, with 16 bases between. CDR3 size: 14 residues. CDR3 nucleotide sequence: TGTGCCAGCAGCAACGATGGGGGCTCGAATGGCTACACCTTC. It translates to CASSNDGGSNGYTF. Filled out from reference TRBV9 and TRBJ1-2, the complete variable domain reads DSGVTQTPKHLITATGQRVTLRCSPRSGDLSVYWYQQSLDQGLQFLIQYYNGEERAKGNILERFSAQQFPDLHSELNLSSLELGDSALYFCASSNDGGSNGYTFGSGTRLTVV.

This clone was found once. In DNA form, the CDR3 reads TGTGCCAGTAGTAGGGAGGGAAATGGCTACACCTTC. It codes for CASSREGNGYTF. The chain recombines TRBV19 with TRBJ1-2; D gene unclear. Deletions cut 4 bases from V and 6 bases from J, with 9 bases between. Germline loops: CDR1 LNHDA, CDR2 SQIVND (reference sequence). This CDR3 has 12 residues.

Comments on this clone: The same CDR3 is also encoded by other DNA sequences in this sample. The V call is TRBV9, the J call TRBJ1-1; TRBD1 is a possible D gene (5 bases). The CDR3 covers 12 residues. Trimming took off 2 bases at V and 4 bases at J, with 6 bases between the two ends. In germline, CDR1 is SGDLS, CDR2 YYNGEE. CDR3: CASSVGGTEAFF. The CDR3 bases are TGTGCCAGCAGCGTGGGGGGCACTGAAGCTTTCTTT. Full variable domain (missing parts from reference TRBV9 and TRBJ1-1): DSGVTQTPKHLITATGQRVTLRCSPRSGDLSVYWYQQSLDQGLQFLIQYYNGEERAKGNILERFSAQQFPDLHSELNLSSLELGDSALYFCASSVGGTEAFFGQGTRLTVV.

The J gene is TRBJ1-1, the V gene TRBV5-6; TRBD1 matches 7 bases. The germline V gene encodes CDR1 SGHDT and CDR2 YYEEEE. V dropped 2 bases and J dropped 11; count of bases not matched to a gene: 6. CDR3 length: 12 amino acids. CDR3 region: CASSFDRVDAFF. DNA for the CDR3: TGTGCCAGCAGCTTCGACAGGGTAGATGCTTTCTTT.

The V and J genes are TRBV7-9 and TRBJ2-7; possibly TRBD1 for D (5 bases). Germline CDR1 reads SEHNR; CDR2 reads FQNEAQ (reference sequence). The CDR3 runs to 13 residues. The V gene lost 5 bases and the J gene lost 2 bases, with 10 bases spanning the gap. This chain's CDR3 is CASSPKDTYEQYF. CDR3 coding DNA: TGTGCCAGCAGCCCGAAGGACACCTACGAGCAGTACTTC.

By share, this clone ranks as medium-sized. The chain employs TRBV12-2 and TRBJ1-2; the table's D gene call, TRBD1, was not cross checked with the DNA. TRBV12-2 is noted as a pseudogene. This CDR3 has 16 residues. The CDR3 sequence: CASRFRTDDTNYGYTF. CDR3 nucleotides: TGTGCAAGTCGCTTCCGCACAGATGACACTAACTATGGCTACACCTTC.

The table lists this clone with a count of one. The V call is TRBV4-2, the J call TRBJ2-3, with D possibly being TRBD1 (6 bases). This CDR3 has 16 residues. CDR1 LGHNA and CDR2 YNFKEQ come from the germline V gene. V lost 3 bases to trimming and J lost 2 bases, with 15 bases between them. The CDR3 reads CASSQERQAVTDTQYF. CDR3 nucleotide sequence: TGTGCCAGCAGCCAGGAACGACAGGCCGTCACAGATACGCAGTATTTT.

The DNA for the CDR3 is TGTGCCAGCAGCTTGGGGGAACAGGGGAGCTACACCTTC. Translation gives CASSLGEQGSYTF. The chain carries TRBV7-9 and TRBJ1-2; 7 positions match TRBD1. CDR3 size: 13 residues. V lost 3 bases to trimming and J lost 9 bases; unmatched junction nucleotides: 7. Germline V lookup: CDR1 SEHNR, CDR2 FQNEAQ (reference sequence).

The genes are TRBV7-9 and TRBJ2-5, with unresolved D. This CDR3 is 11 amino acids long. Per germline, CDR1 SEHNR and CDR2 FQNEAQ (reference sequence). V was trimmed by 5 bases and J by 5 bases, leaving 6 bases between them. The CDR3 reads CASSTGETQYF. The CDR3 DNA follows: TGTGCCAGCAGCACCGGGGAGACCCAGTACTTC.

J is TRBJ2-3 and V is TRBV27; 9 bases map to TRBD1. Trimming cost V 6 bases and J 3 bases; bases outside gene matches: 4. Germline lookup yields CDR1 MNHEY and CDR2 SMNVEV (reference sequence). CDR3 length: 14 residues. CDR3 region: CASRWGQGTDTQYF. The CDR3 DNA follows: TGTGCCAGCAGATGGGGACAGGGAACAGATACGCAGTATTTT.

The chain employs TRBV7-6 and TRBJ2-5, with TRBD1 matching 9 bases. Germline V gene sequence: CDR1 SGHVS, CDR2 FNYEAQ. CDR3 size: 14 residues. V shed 5 bases and J 5 bases; nucleotides not matched to a gene: 6. As DNA, the CDR3 is TGTGCCAGCAGCACGGGACAGGGTTTCGAGACCCAGTACTTC. It encodes CASSTGQGFETQYF.

The chain uses TRBV2 and TRBJ1-1; TRBD1 is a possible D gene (6 bases). The CDR3 length is 12 residues. Trimming left V 7 bases short and J 8 bases short, with 14 bases between. CDR1 and CDR2 (germline): SNHLY, FYNNEI. In DNA, the CDR3 is TGTGCCAGCATTGGGACGGGGACAGAAGCTTTCTTT. Translation gives CASIGTGTEAFF.

J is TRBJ2-3 and V is TRBV19; TRBD1 agrees at 9 bases. The germline gives CDR1 LNHDA, CDR2 SQIVND (reference sequence). The trim removed 8 bases at V and 8 bases at J, leaving 11 bases unmatched. This CDR3 has 14 residues. The CDR3 loop is CASVFGTGLGTQYF. In DNA, the CDR3 is TGTGCCAGTGTATTTGGGACAGGGCTCGGTACGCAGTATTTT.

The chain links TRBV19 to TRBJ1-6; D uncertain. CDR3 size: 14 residues. With 5 bases removed from V and 7 bases from J, the gap between germline ends came to 12 bases. CDR1 is LNHDA, CDR2 SQIVND, per germline (reference sequence). CDR3 coding DNA: TGTGCCAGTAGTCCCGTAATTAGAAATTCACCCCTCCACTTT. Translation gives CASSPVIRNSPLHF.

The V and J genes are TRBV19 and TRBJ1-5; weak D call: TRBD1 (5 bases). V was cut by 5 bases and J by 10 bases, with 15 bases left in between. The germline V gene has CDR1 LNHDA and CDR2 SQIVND (reference sequence). The CDR3 length is 13 residues. CDR3 DNA: TGTGCCAGTAGTCCCGGGGGATCTATCCCCCAGCATTTT. Translating it yields CASSPGGSIPQHF.

The gene calls are TRBV18 and TRBJ2-2, with TRBD2 identical over 10 bases. In germline, CDR1 is KGHSH, CDR2 LQKENI. V gave up 3 bases and J gave up 1 base; unmatched junction bases: 2. The CDR3 length is 16 residues. In DNA, the CDR3 is TGTGCCAGCTCACCCGCTAGCGGGGGGAACACCGGGGAGCTGTTTTTT. This sequence encodes CASSPASGGNTGELFF. The whole variable domain, filled in from reference TRBV18 and TRBJ2-2, reads NAGVMQNPRHLVRRRGQEARLRCSPMKGHSHVYWYRQLPEEGLKFMVYLQKENIIDESGMPKERFSAEFPKEGPSILRIQQVVRGDSAAYFCASSPASGGNTGELFFGEGSRLTVL.

The chain combines TRBV7-6 with TRBJ1-5; TRBD1 might be the D (6 bases). V dropped 5 bases and J dropped 2 bases, with 16 bases sitting between them. Germline lookup yields CDR1 SGHVS and CDR2 FNYEAQ. The CDR3 runs to 16 residues. CDR3 protein: CASSPSDRRGNQPQHF. The CDR3 DNA reads TGTGCCAGCAGCCCGTCGGACAGAAGGGGCAATCAGCCCCAGCATTTT.

V and J are TRBV6-6 and TRBJ1-6, with TRBD1 as a possible D gene (5 bases). The CDR3 length is 15 residues. Deletions cut 5 bases from V and 7 bases from J, with 15 bases between. The germline gives CDR1 MNHNY, CDR2 SVGAGI (reference sequence). The CDR3 DNA reads TGTGCCAGCAGTGCCTCCGCAGGGCTGAATTCACCCCTCCACTTT. Translating it yields CASSASAGLNSPLHF.

This chain uses TRBV7-8 with TRBJ1-1; possible D gene TRBD1, 5 bases. V dropped 0 bases and J dropped 5 bases, with 13 bases sitting between them. From germline, CDR1 is SGHVS and CDR2 FQNEAQ. The CDR3 is made up of 15 amino acids. The CDR3 reads CASSLAWPGGTEAFF. CDR3 in DNA: TGTGCCAGCAGCTTAGCGTGGCCCGGGGGTACTGAAGCTTTCTTT.

For the CDR3, the DNA is TGCGCCAGCAGCTTCTCCGGGGGGGGAACAGATACGCAGTATTTT. Protein sequence: CASSFSGGGTDTQYF. The chain employs TRBV5-1 and TRBJ2-3; 8 nucleotides align to TRBD2. V gave up 2 bases and J gave up 3 bases; unmatched junction bases: 5. CDR3 length equals 15 residues. CDR1 and CDR2 from the germline V gene are SGHRS and YFSETQ. The full variable domain, in which reference TRBV5-1 and TRBJ2-3 provide the parts outside the CDR3, is KAGVTQTPRYLIKTRGQQVTLSCSPISGHRSVSWYQQTPGQGLQFLFEYFSETQRNKGNFPGRFSGRQFSNSRSEMNVSTLELGDSALYLCASSFSGGGTDTQYFGPGTRLTVL.